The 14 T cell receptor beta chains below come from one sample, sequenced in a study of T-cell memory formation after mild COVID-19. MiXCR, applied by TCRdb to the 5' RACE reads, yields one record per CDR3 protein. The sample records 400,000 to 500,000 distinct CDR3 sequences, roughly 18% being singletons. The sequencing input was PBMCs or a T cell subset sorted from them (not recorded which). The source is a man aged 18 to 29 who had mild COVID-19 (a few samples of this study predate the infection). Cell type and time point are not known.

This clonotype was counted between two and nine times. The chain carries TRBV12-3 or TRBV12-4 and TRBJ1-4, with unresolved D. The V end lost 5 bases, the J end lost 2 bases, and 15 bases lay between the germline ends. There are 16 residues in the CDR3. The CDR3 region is CASSPARASTNEKLFF. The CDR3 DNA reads TGTGCCAGCAGTCCCGCACGGGCGTCGACTAATGAAAAACTGTTTTTT.

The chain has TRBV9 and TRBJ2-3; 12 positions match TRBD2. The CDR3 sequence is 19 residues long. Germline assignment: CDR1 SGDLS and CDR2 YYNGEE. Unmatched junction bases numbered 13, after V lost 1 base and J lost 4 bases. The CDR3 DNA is TGTGCCAGCAGCGTAACTCAAGGGGCTAGCGGGGGGGTGGCAGATACGCAGTATTTT. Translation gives CASSVTQGASGGVADTQYF.

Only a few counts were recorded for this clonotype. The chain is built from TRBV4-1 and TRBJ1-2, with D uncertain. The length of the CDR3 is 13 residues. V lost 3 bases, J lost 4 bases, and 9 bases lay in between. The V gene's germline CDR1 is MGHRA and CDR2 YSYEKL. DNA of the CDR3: TGCGCCAGCAGCCAGGAAACAGCCTATGGCTACACCTTC. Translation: CASSQETAYGYTF.

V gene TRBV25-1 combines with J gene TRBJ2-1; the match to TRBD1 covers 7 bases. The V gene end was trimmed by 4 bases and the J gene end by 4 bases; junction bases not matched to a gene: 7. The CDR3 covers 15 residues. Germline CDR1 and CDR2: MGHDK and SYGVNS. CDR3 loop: CASSVGDSTYNEQFF. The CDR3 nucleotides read TGTGCCAGCAGTGTGGGGGACAGTACTTACAATGAGCAGTTCTTC.

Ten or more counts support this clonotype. The CDR3 loop reads CASRTYRGESYNEQFF. As DNA, the CDR3 is TGTGCCAGCAGAACCTACAGGGGGGAATCCTACAATGAGCAGTTCTTC. This chain connects TRBV6-2 or TRBV6-3 to TRBJ2-1; 8 bases agree with TRBD1. J lost 1 base, V lost 6 bases, and 8 bases had no gene match. This CDR3 has 16 residues. The V gene's germline CDR1 is MNHEY and CDR2 SVGEGT.

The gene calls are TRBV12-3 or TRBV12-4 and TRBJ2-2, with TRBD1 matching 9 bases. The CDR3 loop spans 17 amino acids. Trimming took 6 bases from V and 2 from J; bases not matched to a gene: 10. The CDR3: CASRRHRGLGNTGELFF. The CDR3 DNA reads TGTGCCAGCAGGCGACACAGGGGGCTAGGCAACACCGGGGAGCTGTTTTTT.

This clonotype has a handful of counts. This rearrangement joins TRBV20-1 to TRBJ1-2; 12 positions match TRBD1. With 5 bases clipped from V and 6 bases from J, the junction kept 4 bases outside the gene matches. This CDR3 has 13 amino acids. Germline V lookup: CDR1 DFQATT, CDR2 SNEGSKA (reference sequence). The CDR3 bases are TGCAGTGCTCCGGGACAGGGGGCCCATGGCTACACCTTC. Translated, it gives CSAPGQGAHGYTF.

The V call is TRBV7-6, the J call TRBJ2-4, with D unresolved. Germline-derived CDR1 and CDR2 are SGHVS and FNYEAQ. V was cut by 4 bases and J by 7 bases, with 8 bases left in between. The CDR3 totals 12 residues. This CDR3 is CASSSPWNIQYF. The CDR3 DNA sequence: TGTGCCAGCAGCTCCCCTTGGAACATTCAGTACTTC.

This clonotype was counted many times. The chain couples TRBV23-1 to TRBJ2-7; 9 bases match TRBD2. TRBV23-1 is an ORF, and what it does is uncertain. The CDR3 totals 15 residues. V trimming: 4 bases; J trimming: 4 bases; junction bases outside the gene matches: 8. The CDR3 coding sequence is TGCGCCAGCAGTCGTGGGCCTAGCGGGATATACGAGCAGTACTTC. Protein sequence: CASSRGPSGIYEQYF.

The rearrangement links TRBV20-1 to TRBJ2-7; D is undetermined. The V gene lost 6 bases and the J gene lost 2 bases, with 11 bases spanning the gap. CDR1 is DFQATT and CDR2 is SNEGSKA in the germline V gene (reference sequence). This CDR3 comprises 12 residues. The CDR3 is CSARATPYEQYF. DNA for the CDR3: TGCAGTGCCCGGGCAACACCCTACGAGCAGTACTTC.

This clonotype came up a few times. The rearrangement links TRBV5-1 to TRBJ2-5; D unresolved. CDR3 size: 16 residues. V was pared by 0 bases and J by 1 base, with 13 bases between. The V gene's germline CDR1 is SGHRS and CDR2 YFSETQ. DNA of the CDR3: TGCGCCAGCAGCTTGGCCTTCGCAGGATTCCAAGAGACCCAGTACTTC. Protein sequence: CASSLAFAGFQETQYF.

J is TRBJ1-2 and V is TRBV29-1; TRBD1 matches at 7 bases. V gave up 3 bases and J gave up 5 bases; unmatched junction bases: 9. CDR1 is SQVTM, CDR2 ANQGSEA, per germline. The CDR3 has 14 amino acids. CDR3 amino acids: CSVEGTDLLYGYTF. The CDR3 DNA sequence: TGCAGCGTTGAGGGGACAGACCTCTTATATGGCTACACCTTC.

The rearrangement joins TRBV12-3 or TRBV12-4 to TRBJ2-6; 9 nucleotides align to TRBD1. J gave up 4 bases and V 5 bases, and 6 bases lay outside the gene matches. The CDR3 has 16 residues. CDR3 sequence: CASSPTGGRGANVLTF. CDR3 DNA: TGTGCCAGCAGTCCAACAGGGGGCCGGGGGGCCAACGTCCTGACTTTC.

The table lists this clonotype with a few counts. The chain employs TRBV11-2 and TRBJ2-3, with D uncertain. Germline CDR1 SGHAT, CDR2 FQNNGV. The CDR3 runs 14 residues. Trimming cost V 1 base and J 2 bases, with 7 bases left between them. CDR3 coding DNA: TGTGCCAGCAGCTTAGCGGTTCTCACAGATACGCAGTATTTT. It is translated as CASSLAVLTDTQYF.